The 16 T cell receptor beta chains below were found in one sample sequenced in a study of early T cells in non-severe SARS-CoV-2 infection. Each CDR3 protein is one row after TCRdb ran MiXCR on the 5' RACE reads. Of some 96,000 distinct CDR3 sequences listed, under 15% are singletons. Sequenced sample: whole blood. The receptors shown here come from an adult who was a healthcare worker with PCR-confirmed SARS-CoV-2 infection or an uninfected control (not recorded which).

About this clonotype itself: Mismatch with germline at one junction end may stem from a read error. The chain is built from TRBV28 and TRBJ2-7, with unresolved D. Germline V gene data show CDR1 as MDHEN and CDR2 as SYDVKM. The CDR3 contains 11 residues. The CDR3 bases are TGTGCCAGCGGTTTGCGCGACGAGCAGTACTTC. Protein: CASGLRDEQYF.

Ten or more counts support this clonotype. The chain uses TRBV9 and TRBJ2-3, with 9 bases that match TRBD2. Germline CDR1 and CDR2: SGDLS and YYNGEE. After removal of 0 bases from V and 4 bases from J, the junction contained 6 bases not matched to a gene. The CDR3 contains 16 residues. The CDR3 spells CASSVVDSGSADTQYF. DNA for the CDR3: TGTGCCAGCAGCGTAGTGGATAGCGGGAGCGCAGATACGCAGTATTTT.

A few counts support this clonotype. The chain employs TRBV9 and TRBJ2-2; a weak D match, TRBD1 (6 bases). Trimming removed 4 bases from V and 0 bases from J, with 13 bases in between. The CDR3 is 16 amino acids. The germline V gene encodes CDR1 SGDLS and CDR2 YYNGEE. The CDR3 here is CASSSRTAANTGELFF. The DNA of the CDR3 is TGTGCCAGCAGCTCCAGGACAGCTGCGAACACCGGGGAGCTGTTTTTT. The full variable domain, rest sourced from reference TRBV9 and TRBJ2-2, is DSGVTQTPKHLITATGQRVTLRCSPRSGDLSVYWYQQSLDQGLQFLIQYYNGEERAKGNILERFSAQQFPDLHSELNLSSLELGDSALYFCASSSRTAANTGELFFGEGSRLTVL.

This clonotype was seen more than once but under ten times. The V call is TRBV5-1, the J call TRBJ1-1; tentative D call: TRBD1 (5 bases). The CDR3 covers 15 residues. Trimming removed 3 bases at V and 3 bases at J, with 15 bases between. Per germline, CDR1 SGHRS and CDR2 YFSETQ. The CDR3 nucleotides read TGCGCCAGCAGCTCCCTGACAGATACGGACACTGAAGCTTTCTTT. Translating it yields CASSSLTDTDTEAFF.

The sample holds many counts of this clonotype. The rearrangement joins TRBV11-2 to TRBJ2-5; the D call may be TRBD1 or TRBD2 (5 bases each). V was shortened by 6 bases and J by 4 bases, with 12 bases between the two germline ends. The CDR3 is made up of 13 amino acids. The germline V gene encodes CDR1 SGHAT and CDR2 FQNNGV. The CDR3 DNA sequence: TGTGCCAGCAGGGTTGGGGGAATAGAGACCCAGTACTTC. Amino acid sequence: CASRVGGIETQYF.

As regards this clonotype: A much larger clone lies one base from this, so it may be a read error. The genes are TRBV7-9 and TRBJ1-1, with no clear D. This CDR3 spans 11 amino acids. Deletions cut 3 bases from V and 10 bases from J, with 9 bases between. CDR1 SEHNR and CDR2 FQNEAQ come from the germline V gene (reference sequence). The CDR3 DNA reads TGTGCCAGCAGCTTTATACTCCCAGCTTTCTTT. It codes for CASSFILPAFF.

This clonotype turned up a few times. The rearrangement uses TRBV6-2 or TRBV6-3 and TRBJ2-1, with 9 nucleotides matching TRBD2. The V segment lost 3 bases and the J segment 0 bases; nucleotides outside the gene matches: 6. Germline V gene data show CDR1 as MNHEY and CDR2 as SVGEGT. This CDR3 comprises 17 residues. CDR3 sequence reads: CASSYASGTYSYNEQFF. In DNA, the CDR3 is TGTGCCAGCAGTTATGCTAGCGGGACCTACTCCTACAATGAGCAGTTCTTC.

The chain is built from TRBV20-1 and TRBJ1-5; D may be TRBD1 (6 bases). Germline lookup yields CDR1 DFQATT and CDR2 SNEGSKA (reference sequence). The V end lost 3 bases, the J end lost 2 bases, and 20 bases lay between the germline ends. This CDR3 is 17 amino acids long. The CDR3 loop is CSASHAAGEGGNQPQHF. The CDR3 DNA is TGCAGTGCTAGTCATGCGGCAGGGGAGGGCGGCAATCAGCCCCAGCATTTT.

This clonotype was picked up a small number of times. This sequence joins TRBV6-5 and TRBJ1-2; perhaps TRBD1 as D (5 bases). Trimming took 3 bases from V and 8 from J, leaving 19 bases between them. The CDR3 totals 15 residues. Germline CDR1 is MNHEY and CDR2 is SVGAGI. CDR3 sequence: CASSYLQGGRRGYTF. CDR3 nucleotides: TGTGCCAGCAGTTATCTTCAGGGAGGGAGACGAGGCTACACCTTC.

This clonotype was counted between two and nine times. This chain joins TRBV6-5 and TRBJ1-3, with 8 bases fitting TRBD1. The CDR3 has 16 residues. Trimming at V came to 7 bases and at J to 0 bases, leaving 8 bases not matched to a gene. CDR1 MNHEY and CDR2 SVGAGI come from the germline V gene. This CDR3 reads CASTGGDPSSGNTIYF. Written as DNA, the CDR3 is TGTGCCAGCACAGGGGGCGATCCCAGCTCTGGAAACACCATATATTTT.

In this sample, this clonotype turned up a few times. J is TRBJ1-2 and V is TRBV28; maybe TRBD1 (5 bases). Germline loops: CDR1 MDHEN, CDR2 SYDVKM. This CDR3 is 15 amino acids long. Trimming stripped 8 bases from V and 3 bases from J, with 19 bases between. CDR3 sequence (DNA): TGTGCCAGCTATACAGTACCCAGGGACTACTATGGCTACACCTTC. Translation gives CASYTVPRDYYGYTF.

This clonotype was found a few times. The genes are TRBV10-2 and TRBJ2-5; 9 bases align to TRBD2. The V and J ends lost 1 base and 5 bases, in that order; junction bases with no gene match: 8. The CDR3 extends over 16 amino acids. Germline V lookup: CDR1 WSHSY, CDR2 SAAADI. CDR3 sequence: CASSEFIAGVGETQYF. CDR3 nucleotides: TGCGCCAGCAGTGAGTTTATAGCGGGAGTTGGGGAGACCCAGTACTTC.

This clonotype was seen a handful of times. This chain connects TRBV5-4 to TRBJ2-5; 11 nucleotides agree with TRBD2. The trim removed 0 bases at V and 4 bases at J, leaving 8 bases unmatched. The CDR3 length is 17 residues. Germline CDR1 is SGHNT and CDR2 is YYREEE (reference sequence). In DNA, the CDR3 is TGTGCCAGCAGCTTGGAACTAGCGGGAGTAGGAAGAGAGACCCAGTACTTC. Translated, it gives CASSLELAGVGRETQYF.

V is TRBV7-9 and J is TRBJ2-3; no definite D call. Germline values: CDR1 SEHNR, CDR2 FQNEAQ (reference sequence). Trimming pared 4 bases from V and 7 bases from J, leaving 6 bases between. The CDR3 extends over 11 amino acids. DNA for the CDR3: TGTGCCAGCAGCTCTCGCTATACGCAGTATTTT. This sequence encodes CASSSRYTQYF.

V and J are TRBV11-2 and TRBJ2-1, with TRBD1 as a possible D gene (5 bases). This CDR3 comprises 15 residues. Germline-derived CDR1 and CDR2 are SGHAT and FQNNGV. V dropped 5 bases and J dropped 0 bases, with 11 bases sitting between them. CDR3 sequence (DNA): TGTGCCAGCAGCCTGACAGTCAACTCCTACAATGAGCAGTTCTTC. It codes for CASSLTVNSYNEQFF.

This clonotype has only a few counts. The chain joins TRBV20-1 to TRBJ2-1; D not certain. Germline V gene sequence: CDR1 DFQATT, CDR2 SNEGSKA (reference sequence). V was clipped by 3 bases and J by 2 bases, with 8 bases between them. This CDR3 has 13 residues. The CDR3 coding sequence is TGCAGTGCTAGTCACGGCGCCTACAATGAGCAGTTCTTC. Translation: CSASHGAYNEQFF.